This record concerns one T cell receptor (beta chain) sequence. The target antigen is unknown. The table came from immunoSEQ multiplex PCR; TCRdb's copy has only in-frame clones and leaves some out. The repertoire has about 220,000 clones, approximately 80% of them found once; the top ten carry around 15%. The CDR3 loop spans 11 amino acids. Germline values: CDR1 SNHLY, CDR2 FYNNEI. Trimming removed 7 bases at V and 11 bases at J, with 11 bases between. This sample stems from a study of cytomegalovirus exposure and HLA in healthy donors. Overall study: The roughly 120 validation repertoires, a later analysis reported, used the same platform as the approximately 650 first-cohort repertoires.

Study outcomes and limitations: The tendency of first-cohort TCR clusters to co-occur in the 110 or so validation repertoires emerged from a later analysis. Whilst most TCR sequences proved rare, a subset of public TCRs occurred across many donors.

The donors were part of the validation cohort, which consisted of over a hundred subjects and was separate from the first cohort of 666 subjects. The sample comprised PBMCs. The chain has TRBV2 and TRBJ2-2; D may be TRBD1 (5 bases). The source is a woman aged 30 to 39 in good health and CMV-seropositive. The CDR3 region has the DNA TGTGCCAGCATCCGGCAGGGTGAGCTGTTTTTT. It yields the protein CASIRQGELFF.